The rows below give T cell receptor beta chains drawn from one sample of a study of blood T cell repertoires in COVID-19. The repertoire was sequenced with immunoSEQ multiplex PCR; TCRdb's copy has only in-frame clones and lacks some. The table has some 310,000 clones, around 90% seen once. Sequencing was carried out using peripheral blood. These receptors were taken from a woman in her twenties or thirties with COVID-19, enrolled during active disease. Both conserved end residues are part of each CDR3. The D gene is left open where the match is weak. Size tells how often a clone was seen (once, few, many) or the class of an expanded clone, and some rows leave it out.

size | J | V | D | CDR3 | DNA
- | TRBJ1-1 | TRBV14 | - | CASSQALGGPEAFF | TGTGCCAGCAGCCAAGCCCTGGGGGGGCCAGAAGCTTTCTTT
- | TRBJ1-3 | TRBV5-1 | - | CASSPGPQGAGNTIYF | TGCGCCAGCAGCCCGGGACCACAGGGAGCTGGAAACACCATATATTTT
- | TRBJ2-6 | TRBV9 | TRBD1 | CASSASGTGISGANVLTF | TGTGCCAGCAGCGCCTCCGGGACAGGCATCTCTGGGGCCAACGTCCTGACTTTC
- | TRBJ2-3 | TRBV10-1 | TRBD2 | CASSPLAREGPDTQYF | TGCGCCAGCAGTCCGTTGGCGCGGGAGGGCCCCGATACGCAGTATTTT
- | TRBJ2-1 | TRBV5-4 | - | CASSLAAGSYNEQFF | TGTGCCAGCAGCTTGGCGGCGGGCTCCTACAATGAGCAGTTCTTC
- | TRBJ2-4 | TRBV4-2 | - | CASSQERAGTKNIQYF | TGTGCCAGCAGCCAAGAAAGAGCAGGTACCAAAAACATTCAGTACTTC
- | TRBJ1-5 | TRBV28 | TRBD1 | CASSRRTGQAPFNQPQHF | TGTGCCAGCAGCAGACGAACGGGACAGGCCCCCTTCAATCAGCCCCAGCATTTT
- | TRBJ2-5 | TRBV19 | TRBD2 | CASTPAGGQETQYF | TGTGCCAGTACCCCGGCGGGGGGGCAAGAGACCCAGTACTTC
- | TRBJ1-4 | TRBV4-1 | - | CASSQAIDSALSEKLFF | TGCGCCAGCAGCCAAGCCATAGACAGCGCGCTTAGTGAAAAACTGTTTTTT
- | TRBJ1-5 | TRBV7-9 | - | CASSRSTGFEPQHF | TGTGCCAGCAGCCGGAGTACAGGCTTTGAGCCCCAGCATTTT
- | TRBJ1-6 | TRBV3-1/TRBV3-2 | - | CASRLSGGAYNSPLHF | TGTGCCAGCAGACTCTCAGGAGGGGCCTATAATTCACCCCTCCACTTT
- | TRBJ2-5 | TRBV5-1 | TRBD2 | CASSMGRGGPQETQYF | TGCGCCAGCAGCATGGGCCGGGGGGGGCCCCAAGAGACCCAGTACTTC
- | TRBJ1-1 | TRBV6-2/TRBV6-3 | - | CASSYSNGRRENTEAFF | TGTGCCAGCAGTTACTCGAATGGACGGAGGGAGAACACTGAAGCTTTCTTT
- | TRBJ2-1 | TRBV29-1 | - | CSVVRFRDNNEQFF | TGCAGCGTTGTTCGGTTTAGGGACAACAATGAGCAGTTCTTC
- | TRBJ2-1 | TRBV10-1 | TRBD2 | CASSEFRLAANEQFF | TGCGCCAGCAGTGAGTTTCGACTAGCGGCCAATGAGCAGTTCTTC
- | TRBJ1-5 | TRBV11-2 | - | CASSLDRGGNQPQHF | TGTGCCAGCAGCTTAGATCGGGGAGGCAATCAGCCCCAGCATTTT
- | TRBJ1-6 | TRBV23-1 | - | CASSRSGTPRGLSSYNSPLHF | TGCGCCAGCAGTCGCTCCGGGACCCCCAGGGGCCTGAGCTCCTATAATTCACCCCTCCACTTT
- | TRBJ2-7 | TRBV27 | - | CASSTGINYEQYF | TGTGCCAGCTCGACAGGAATCAACTACGAGCAGTACTTC
- | TRBJ1-1 | TRBV30 | - | CAQNHGTLNTEAFF | TGTGCCCAAAACCACGGGACACTGAACACTGAAGCTTTCTTT
- | TRBJ1-1 | TRBV7-9 | - | CASISVNLNTEAFF | TGTGCCAGTATATCGGTCAACCTTAACACTGAAGCTTTCTTT
- | TRBJ1-1 | TRBV3-1/TRBV3-2 | - | CASSQDGGDTEAFF | TGTGCCAGCAGCCAAGATGGGGGGGACACTGAAGCTTTCTTT
- | TRBJ1-1 | TRBV19 | - | CASTTSRSAEAFF | TGTGCCAGTACCACATCCCGTAGCGCTGAAGCTTTCTTT
once | TRBJ2-6 | TRBV5-1 | TRBD2 | CASSLLAGGTGANVLTF | TGCGCCAGCAGCTTGCTAGCGGGAGGAACTGGGGCCAACGTCCTGACTTTC